This TCR beta chain was captured by sequencing in a study of T cell repertoires in cytomegalovirus infection. Study overall: It can be stated that public TCR beta signatures indicated CMV infection as well as a matching HLA type.

Regarding the study as a whole: HLA-C-restricted CMV clonotypes gave the most frequent clonotype in two of eight donors.

TCRdb re-called the reads through MiXCR, storing one row per CDR3 protein. This repertoire shows hundreds of thousands of distinct CDR3 sequences, around 18% found once; its top ten account for less than 9.5%. In the case of this clonotype: Antigen specificity is unknown.

The sequence derives from a human donor in good health (CMV status not recorded). Some clones in this sample may be carry-over from other donors' samples. The sequencing input was PBMCs.

The CDR3 protein is CASSLTGTGTYEQYF. CDR3 nucleotides: TGCGCCAGCAGCCTAACCGGGACAGGGACCTACGAGCAGTACTTC. The gene calls are TRBV4-1 and TRBJ2-7, with 9 bases that match TRBD1. The germline CDR1 and CDR2 sequences are MGHRA and YSYEKL. The junction had 6 bases not matched to a gene; V was cut back by 4 bases and J by 2 bases. This CDR3 spans 15 amino acids.